This paragraph reports one T cell receptor (beta chain). Its target is unknown. At the time of sampling, donors were nominally healthy, though unrecorded immune exposures were likely. In the PCR, 60 Vbeta and 13 Jbeta primers were used. Using immunoSEQ multiplex PCR, the repertoire was profiled, and TCRdb retains in-frame clones only, with some absent. Of 90,000 to 140,000 clones in the sample, more than 65% were seen once. The CDR3 contains 15 residues. Germline V gene lookup returns CDR1 MNHEY and CDR2 SMNVEV (reference sequence). V trimming: 4 bases; J trimming: 12 bases; junction bases outside the gene matches: 14. The data derive from a study of cytomegalovirus exposure and HLA in healthy donors. Study-wide context: Early released data had about 80 million unique TCRs, all coming from HLA-typed donors.

Notes on the study in general: When analyzed later, a missense DCLRE1C variant was found to be linked to TCR beta V- and J-gene trimming. By a later analysis, the bulk of CMV-associated TCR beta chains appeared HLA-restricted.

The receptor was derived from a man younger than 40 in good health and CMV-seronegative. The V and J genes are TRBV27 and TRBJ2-1, with 8 bases identical to TRBD2. Sequencing was done on a sample of PBMCs. The CDR3 nucleotides read TGTGCCAGCAGTTCACCAACGACGGGAGGGGGAGGGCAGTTCTTC. The encoded protein is CASSSPTTGGGGQFF.